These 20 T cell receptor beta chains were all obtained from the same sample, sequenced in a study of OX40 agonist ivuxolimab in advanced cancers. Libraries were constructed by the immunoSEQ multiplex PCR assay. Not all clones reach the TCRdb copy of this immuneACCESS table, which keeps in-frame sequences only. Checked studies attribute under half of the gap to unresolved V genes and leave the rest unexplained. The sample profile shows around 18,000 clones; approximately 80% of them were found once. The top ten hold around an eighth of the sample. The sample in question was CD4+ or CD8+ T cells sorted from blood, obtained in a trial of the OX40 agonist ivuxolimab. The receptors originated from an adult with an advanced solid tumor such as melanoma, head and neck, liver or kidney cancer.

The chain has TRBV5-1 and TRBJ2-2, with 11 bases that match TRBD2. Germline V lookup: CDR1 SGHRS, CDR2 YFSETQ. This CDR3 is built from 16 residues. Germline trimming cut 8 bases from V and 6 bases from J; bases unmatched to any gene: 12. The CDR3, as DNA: TGCGCCAGTAAGCTAGCGGGAGGAATACGGTCCGGGGAGCTGTTTTTT. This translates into CASKLAGGIRSGELFF.

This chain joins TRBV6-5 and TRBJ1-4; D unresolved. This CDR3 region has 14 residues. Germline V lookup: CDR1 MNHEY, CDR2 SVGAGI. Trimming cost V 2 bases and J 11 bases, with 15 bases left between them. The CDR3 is CASSYMYTGGKLFF. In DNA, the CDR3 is TGTGCCAGCAGTTACATGTATACCGGTGGGAAACTGTTTTTT.

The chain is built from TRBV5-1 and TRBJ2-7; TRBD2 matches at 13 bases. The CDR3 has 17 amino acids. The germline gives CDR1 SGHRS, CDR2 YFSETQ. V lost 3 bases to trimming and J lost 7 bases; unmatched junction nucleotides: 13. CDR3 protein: CASSSGLAGAGRSEQYF. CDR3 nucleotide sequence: TGCGCCAGCAGCTCCGGACTAGCGGGAGCGGGGAGGAGTGAGCAGTACTTC.

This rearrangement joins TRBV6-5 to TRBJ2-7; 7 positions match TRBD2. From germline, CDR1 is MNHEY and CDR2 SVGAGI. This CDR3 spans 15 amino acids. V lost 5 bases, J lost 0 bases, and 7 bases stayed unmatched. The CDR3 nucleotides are TGTGCCAGCAGTCCCAGCGGGACCTCCTCCTACGAGCAGTACTTC. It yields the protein CASSPSGTSSYEQYF.

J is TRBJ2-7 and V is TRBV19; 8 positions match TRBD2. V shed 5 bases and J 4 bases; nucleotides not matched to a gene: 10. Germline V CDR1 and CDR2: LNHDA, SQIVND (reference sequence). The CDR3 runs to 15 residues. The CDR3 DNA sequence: TGTGCCAGTAGTCCCACCGGGGGGGGGTCGTACGAGCAGTACTTC. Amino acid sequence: CASSPTGGGSYEQYF. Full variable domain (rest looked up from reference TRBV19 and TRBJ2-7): DGGITQSPKYLFRKEGQNVTLSCEQNLNHDAMYWYRQDPGQGLRLIYYSQIVNDFQKGDIAEGYSVSREKKESFPLTVTSAQKNPTAFYLCASSPTGGGSYEQYFGPGTRLTVT.

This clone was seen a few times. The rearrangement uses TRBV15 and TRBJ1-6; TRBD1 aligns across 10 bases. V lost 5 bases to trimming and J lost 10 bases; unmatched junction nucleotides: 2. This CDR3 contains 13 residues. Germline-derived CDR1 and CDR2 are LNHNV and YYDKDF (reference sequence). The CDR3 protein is CATSGTGESPLHF. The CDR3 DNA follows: TGTGCCACCAGCGGGACAGGGGAATCACCCCTCCACTTT.

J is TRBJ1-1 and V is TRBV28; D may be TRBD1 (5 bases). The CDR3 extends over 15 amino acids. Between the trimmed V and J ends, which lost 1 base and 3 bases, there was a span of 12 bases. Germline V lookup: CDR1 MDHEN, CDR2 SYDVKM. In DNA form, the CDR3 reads TGTGCCAGCAGTTTATATCCAGGGAGGGACACTGAAGCTTTCTTT. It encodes CASSLYPGRDTEAFF.

The CDR3 region has the DNA TGTGCCAGCAGAGGACCAGTCGGGGAGACCCAGTACTTC. This encodes CASRGPVGETQYF. The chain couples TRBV28 to TRBJ2-5; D call uncertain. The V and J ends lost 6 bases and 5 bases respectively, with 13 bases between them. The germline V gene encodes CDR1 MDHEN and CDR2 SYDVKM. The CDR3 has 13 residues.

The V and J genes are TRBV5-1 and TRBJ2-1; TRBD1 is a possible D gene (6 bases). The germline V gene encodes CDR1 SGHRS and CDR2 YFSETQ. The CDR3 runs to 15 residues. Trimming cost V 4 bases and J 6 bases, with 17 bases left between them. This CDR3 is CASSPLLGGINEQFF. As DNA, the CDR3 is TGCGCCAGCAGCCCCCTCCTAGGGGGAATCAATGAGCAGTTCTTC.

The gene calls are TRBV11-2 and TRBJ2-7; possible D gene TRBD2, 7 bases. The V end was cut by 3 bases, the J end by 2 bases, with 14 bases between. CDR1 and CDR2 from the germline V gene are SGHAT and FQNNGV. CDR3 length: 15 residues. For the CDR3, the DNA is TGTGCCAGCAGCTTGGGGGGGCCTTGGGCCTACGAGCAGTACTTC. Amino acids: CASSLGGPWAYEQYF.

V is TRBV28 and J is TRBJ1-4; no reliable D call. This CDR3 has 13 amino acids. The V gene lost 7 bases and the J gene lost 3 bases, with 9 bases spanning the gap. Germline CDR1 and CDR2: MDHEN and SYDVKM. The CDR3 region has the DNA TGTGCCAGCACCCTACAGCCTAATGAAAAACTGTTTTTT. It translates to CASTLQPNEKLFF.

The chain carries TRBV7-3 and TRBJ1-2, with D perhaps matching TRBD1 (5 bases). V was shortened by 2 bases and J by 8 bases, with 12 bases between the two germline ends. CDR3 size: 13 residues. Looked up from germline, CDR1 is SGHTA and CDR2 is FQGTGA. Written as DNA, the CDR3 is TGTGCCAGCAGCTTAGGAGGGGAATCGGGCTACACCTTC. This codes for CASSLGGESGYTF.

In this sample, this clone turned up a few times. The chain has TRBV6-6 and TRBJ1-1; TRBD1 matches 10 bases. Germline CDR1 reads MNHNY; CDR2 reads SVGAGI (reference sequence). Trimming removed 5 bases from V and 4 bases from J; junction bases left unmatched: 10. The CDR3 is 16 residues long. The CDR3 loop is CASSQPQTGGRTEAFF. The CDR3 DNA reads TGTGCCAGCAGTCAACCCCAGACAGGGGGCCGCACTGAAGCTTTCTTT.

The DNA of the CDR3 is TGTGCCAGTAGGGAACAGGGGCCTGAAGCTTTCTTT. This gives the protein CASREQGPEAFF. This chain connects TRBV19 to TRBJ1-1, with TRBD1 identical over 7 bases. CDR1 is LNHDA, CDR2 SQIVND, per germline (reference sequence). Germline trimming cut 6 bases from V and 6 bases from J; bases unmatched to any gene: 4. CDR3 length: 12 residues.

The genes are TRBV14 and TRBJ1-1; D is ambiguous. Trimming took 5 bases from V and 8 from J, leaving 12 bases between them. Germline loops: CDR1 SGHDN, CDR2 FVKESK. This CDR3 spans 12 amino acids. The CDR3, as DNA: TGTGCCAGCAGCAGACAACCTAGGGAAGCTTTCTTT. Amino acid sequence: CASSRQPREAFF. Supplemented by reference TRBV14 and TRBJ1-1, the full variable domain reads EAGVTQFPSHSVIEKGQTVTLRCDPISGHDNLYWYRRVMGKEIKFLLHFVKESKQDESGMPNNRFLAERTGGTYSTLKVQPAELEDSGVYFCASSRQPREAFFGQGTRLTVV.

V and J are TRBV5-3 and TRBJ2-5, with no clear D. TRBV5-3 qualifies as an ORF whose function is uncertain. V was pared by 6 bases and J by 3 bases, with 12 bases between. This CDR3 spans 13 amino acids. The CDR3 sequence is CARTPFPKETQYF. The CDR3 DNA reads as TGTGCCAGAACGCCGTTTCCGAAAGAGACCCAGTACTTC.

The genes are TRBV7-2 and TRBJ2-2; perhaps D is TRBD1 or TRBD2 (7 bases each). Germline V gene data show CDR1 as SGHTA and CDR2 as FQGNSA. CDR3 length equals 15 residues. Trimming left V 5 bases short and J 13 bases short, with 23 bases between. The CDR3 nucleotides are TGTGCCAGCAGCGACCGACAGGGAAAGCGGGGAGTGCTGTTTTTT. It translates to CASSDRQGKRGVLFF.

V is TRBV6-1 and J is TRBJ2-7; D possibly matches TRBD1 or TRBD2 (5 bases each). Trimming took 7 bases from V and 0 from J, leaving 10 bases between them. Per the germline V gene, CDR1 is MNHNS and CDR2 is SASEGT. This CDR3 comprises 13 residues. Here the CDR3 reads CASIGAGSYEQYF. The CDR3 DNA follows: TGTGCCAGCATCGGGGCGGGCTCCTACGAGCAGTACTTC.

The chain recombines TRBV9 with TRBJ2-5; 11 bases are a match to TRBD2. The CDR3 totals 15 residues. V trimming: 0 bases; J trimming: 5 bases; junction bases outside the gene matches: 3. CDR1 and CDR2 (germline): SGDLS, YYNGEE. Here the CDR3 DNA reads TGTGCCAGCAGCGTAGGACTAGCGGGAACGGAGACCCAGTACTTC. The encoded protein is CASSVGLAGTETQYF.

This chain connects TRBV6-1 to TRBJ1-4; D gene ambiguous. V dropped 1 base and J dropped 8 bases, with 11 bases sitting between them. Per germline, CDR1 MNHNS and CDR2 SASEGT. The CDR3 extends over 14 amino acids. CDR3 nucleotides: TGTGCCAGCAGTGAAGGAGGGAGTGGGGAAAAACTGTTTTTT. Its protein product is CASSEGGSGEKLFF.